Following are 21 T cell receptor beta chains from one sample sequenced in a study of blood T cell repertoires in COVID-19. Clones were sequenced by immunoSEQ multiplex PCR, and TCRdb holds only the in-frame ones, with some missing. The sample lists about 180,000 clones, 85% to 90% seen once, with 9.5% to 15% in the top ten. Sequencing was done on a sample of peripheral blood. The source is a woman between 65 and 79 years old with COVID-19, enrolled during active disease.

J is TRBJ1-3 and V is TRBV9; unclear D gene. CDR1 and CDR2 (germline): SGDLS, YYNGEE. The CDR3 is made up of 15 amino acids. The ends were cut back, 4 bases at V and 2 bases at J, with 13 bases in the middle. CDR3 DNA sequence: TGTGCCAGCAGCTCCATCGCGGGAACTGGAAACACCATATATTTT. Translating gives CASSSIAGTGNTIYF.

The rearrangement joins TRBV27 to TRBJ2-3, with 11 positions matching TRBD1. The J segment lost 8 bases and the V segment lost 3 bases, leaving 7 bases of the junction unmatched. The CDR3 has 15 residues. The germline gives CDR1 MNHEY, CDR2 SMNVEV (reference sequence). The CDR3 sequence: CASSFGGQGVGTQYF. CDR3 nucleotides: TGTGCCAGCAGTTTTGGGGGACAGGGGGTCGGTACGCAGTATTTT.

This chain joins TRBV27 and TRBJ2-2; the match to TRBD1 covers 7 bases. CDR1 and CDR2 from the germline V gene are MNHEY and SMNVEV (reference sequence). V was clipped by 5 bases and J by 4 bases; unmatched bases: 4. This CDR3 contains 14 residues. CDR3 nucleotide sequence: TGTGCCAGCAGTACCCCAGGGGGCACCGGGGAGCTGTTTTTT. Its protein product is CASSTPGGTGELFF.

The rearrangement uses TRBV27 and TRBJ2-1; 7 nucleotides line up with TRBD1. The junction had 4 bases not matched to a gene; V was cut back by 4 bases and J by 4 bases. Germline-derived CDR1 and CDR2 are MNHEY and SMNVEV (reference sequence). This CDR3 contains 14 residues. CDR3 DNA: TGTGCCAGCAGTTCGCCGGACAGGTACAATGAGCAGTTCTTC. Residues: CASSSPDRYNEQFF.

The genes are TRBV7-8 and TRBJ2-5, with TRBD2 identical over 9 bases. Germline CDR1 reads SGHVS; CDR2 reads FQNEAQ. This CDR3 contains 15 residues. V lost 3 bases to trimming and J lost 2 bases; unmatched junction nucleotides: 4. In DNA form, the CDR3 reads TGTGCCAGCAGCTTCCTAGCGGGGATACAAGAGACCCAGTACTTC. It yields the protein CASSFLAGIQETQYF.

The rearrangement uses TRBV2 and TRBJ1-5; D possibly corresponds to TRBD1 (5 bases). Germline CDR1 reads SNHLY; CDR2 reads FYNNEI. V lost 5 bases and J 0 bases, leaving 11 bases between the germline ends. The CDR3 is 15 residues long. In DNA, the CDR3 is TGTGCCAGCAGTTCCGACAGTTATAGCAATCAGCCCCAGCATTTT. It is translated as CASSSDSYSNQPQHF.

About this clone: Distinct nucleotide sequences in the sample also encode this CDR3. The rearrangement links TRBV6-2 or TRBV6-3 to TRBJ2-7; 7 bases are shared with TRBD2. This CDR3 has 14 amino acids. The germline V gene encodes CDR1 MNHEY and CDR2 SVGEGT. J lost 7 bases, V lost 2 bases, and 8 bases had no gene match. The CDR3 loop reads CASSYGLAGAEQYF. The CDR3 region has the DNA TGTGCCAGCAGTTACGGACTGGCGGGAGCAGAGCAGTACTTC.

The chain couples TRBV20-1 to TRBJ1-1; D possibly corresponds to TRBD1 (6 bases). Germline CDR1 reads DFQATT; CDR2 reads SNEGSKA (reference sequence). V dropped 4 bases and J dropped 6 bases, with 9 bases sitting between them. The CDR3 runs 11 residues. The CDR3 sequence is CSATRQAEAFF. In DNA form, the CDR3 reads TGCAGTGCTACTAGACAGGCTGAAGCTTTCTTT.

J is TRBJ1-2 and V is TRBV2; tentatively, D is TRBD1 (5 bases). CDR1 and CDR2 from the germline V gene are SNHLY and FYNNEI. CDR3 length equals 15 residues. V lost 2 bases, J lost 0 bases, and 10 bases lay in between. CDR3 bases: TGTGCCAGCAGTGAATACCCAGGGTCTAACTATGGCTACACCTTC. Translating it yields CASSEYPGSNYGYTF. Drawing the rest from reference TRBV2 and TRBJ1-2, the complete variable domain is EPEVTQTPSHQVTQMGQEVILRCVPISNHLYFYWYRQILGQKVEFLVSFYNNEISEKSEIFDDQFSVERPDGSNFTLKIRSTKLEDSAMYFCASSEYPGSNYGYTFGSGTRLTVV.

This clone appeared a single time. V is TRBV28 and J is TRBJ2-7; 7 nucleotides line up with TRBD2. This CDR3 has 14 amino acids. In germline, CDR1 is MDHEN, CDR2 SYDVKM. V lost 8 bases and J lost 0; bases outside the gene matches: 7. CDR3 sequence (DNA): TGTGCCAGCCTTAAAGCGGGGATCTCCTACGAGCAGTACTTC. Translating it yields CASLKAGISYEQYF. Using reference TRBV28 and TRBJ2-7 for the parts outside the CDR3, the full variable domain is DVKVTQSSRYLVKRTGEKVFLECVQDMDHENMFWYRQDPGLGLRLIYFSYDVKMKEKGDIPEGYSVSREKKERFSLILESASTNQTSMYLCASLKAGISYEQYFGPGTRLTVT.

This sequence joins TRBV7-9 and TRBJ2-1; 7 positions agree with TRBD1. In germline, CDR1 is SEHNR, CDR2 FQNEAQ (reference sequence). Losses at the gene ends were 3 bases for V and 8 bases for J; bases not matched to a gene: 4. This CDR3 region has 13 residues. The CDR3 nucleotides read TGTGCCAGCAGCTTGACAGGGAGCGATGAGCAGTTCTTC. It codes for CASSLTGSDEQFF. Complete variable domain (other parts from reference TRBV7-9 and TRBJ2-1): DTGVSQNPRHKITKRGQNVTFRCDPISEHNRLYWYRQTLGQGPEFLTYFQNEAQLEKSRLLSDRFSAERPKGSFSTLEIQRTEQGDSAMYLCASSLTGSDEQFFGPGTRLTVL.

This clone was counted a few times. The gene calls are TRBV9 and TRBJ2-1; D is unclear. Per the germline V gene, CDR1 is SGDLS and CDR2 is YYNGEE. V gave up 2 bases and J gave up 0 bases, with 12 bases separating them. CDR3 length: 16 residues. The CDR3 protein is CASSVSTHISYNEQFF. CDR3 nucleotides: TGTGCCAGCAGCGTGTCGACTCACATCTCCTACAATGAGCAGTTCTTC.

The chain uses TRBV6-1 and TRBJ2-3, with D perhaps matching TRBD2 (5 bases). With 3 bases removed from V and 9 bases from J, the gap between germline ends came to 7 bases. The CDR3 sequence is 11 residues long. Germline-derived CDR1 and CDR2 are MNHNS and SASEGT. CDR3 loop: CASSERETQYF. CDR3 nucleotide sequence: TGTGCCAGCAGTGAGAGGGAAACGCAGTATTTT.

This chain uses TRBV5-6 with TRBJ1-5; 7 bases agree with TRBD1. Germline loops: CDR1 SGHDT, CDR2 YYEEEE. The J segment lost 1 base and the V segment lost 1 base, leaving 5 bases of the junction unmatched. This CDR3 comprises 16 residues. The CDR3 DNA is TGTGCCAGCAGCTTGACAGGGGCCGGGAGCAATCAGCCCCAGCATTTT. Translation: CASSLTGAGSNQPQHF.

The gene calls are TRBV30 and TRBJ1-1; perhaps TRBD1 as D (6 bases). Germline V CDR1 and CDR2: GTSNPN, SVGIG (reference sequence). This CDR3 spans 14 amino acids. Trimming took off 2 bases at V and 2 bases at J, with 12 bases between the two ends. The CDR3 here is CAWSFTGYNTEAFF. The CDR3 bases are TGTGCCTGGAGTTTTACAGGGTACAACACTGAAGCTTTCTTT.

This clone came up once. The chain combines TRBV11-2 with TRBJ2-1, with TRBD2 matching 11 bases. CDR1 SGHAT and CDR2 FQNNGV come from the germline V gene. The length of the CDR3 is 16 residues. V gave up 5 bases and J gave up 8 bases; unmatched junction bases: 11. CDR3 nucleotide sequence: TGTGCCAGCAGCCCCCAGGGACTAGCGGAAGGGGATGAGCAGTTCTTC. Translating it yields CASSPQGLAEGDEQFF.

The chain combines TRBV6-2 or TRBV6-3 with TRBJ1-6, with a possible D match to TRBD1 (5 bases). CDR3 length equals 15 residues. CDR1 MNHEY and CDR2 SVGEGT come from the germline V gene. The V and J ends lost 5 bases and 9 bases respectively, with 17 bases between them. The CDR3 nucleotides are TGTGCCAGCAGTCTTCCCCCCCAGGGTGGTTCACCCCTCCACTTT. Its protein is CASSLPPQGGSPLHF.

This clone was observed a single time. The V call is TRBV7-3, the J call TRBJ2-3; 7 bases align to TRBD1. J gave up 2 bases and V 4 bases, and 18 bases lay outside the gene matches. The germline gives CDR1 SGHTA, CDR2 FQGTGA. The length of the CDR3 is 19 residues. The CDR3 coding sequence is TGTGCCAGCAGCTCGAAAGTACACCCCCGGGACAGCGACACAGATACGCAGTATTTT. This sequence encodes CASSSKVHPRDSDTDTQYF.

The rearrangement links TRBV7-9 to TRBJ2-7; no clear D gene. From germline, CDR1 is SEHNR and CDR2 FQNEAQ (reference sequence). Between the trimmed V and J ends, which lost 5 bases and 1 base, there was a span of 6 bases. The CDR3 sequence is 12 residues long. The CDR3 region has the DNA TGTGCCAGCAGCCCACAGTCCTACGAGCAGTACTTC. Translation gives CASSPQSYEQYF.

V gene TRBV5-1 combines with J gene TRBJ2-7; 9 nucleotides line up with TRBD2. The CDR3 is 18 amino acids. Germline assignment: CDR1 SGHRS and CDR2 YFSETQ. The trim removed 0 bases at V and 1 base at J, leaving 11 bases unmatched. The CDR3 sequence: CASSLEGSAAGGSYEQYF. CDR3 nucleotide sequence: TGCGCCAGCAGCTTGGAGGGGTCGGCGGCGGGAGGGTCCTACGAGCAGTACTTC. The full variable domain, rest sourced from reference TRBV5-1 and TRBJ2-7, is KAGVTQTPRYLIKTRGQQVTLSCSPISGHRSVSWYQQTPGQGLQFLFEYFSETQRNKGNFPGRFSGRQFSNSRSEMNVSTLELGDSALYLCASSLEGSAAGGSYEQYFGPGTRLTVT.

V gene TRBV28 combines with J gene TRBJ1-5; TRBD1 matches 9 bases. This CDR3 is built from 15 residues. With 5 bases clipped from V and 5 bases from J, the junction kept 7 bases outside the gene matches. Germline CDR1 reads MDHEN; CDR2 reads SYDVKM. CDR3 sequence reads: CASSTGQGLDQPQHF. CDR3 DNA: TGTGCCAGCAGTACAGGACAGGGGTTGGATCAGCCCCAGCATTTT.